Each of the 21 T cell receptor beta chains below was sequenced from the same sample in a study of T cells in Graves' hyperthyroidism and ophthalmopathy. Researchers amplified the TCR beta CDR3 regions from RNA transcripts. The HTBI primer set was used in a first-round RT-PCR of the TCR CDR3. TCRdb passed the multiplex PCR reads through MiXCR, listing each CDR3 protein once. The data contain about 360,000 distinct CDR3 sequences, 13% of them singletons. The specimen sequenced was blood. Receptors originate from a woman aged 18-29 years with Graves' hyperthyroidism.

This clonotype was counted at least ten times. The V call is TRBV18, the J call TRBJ2-1; 10 bases agree with TRBD1. This CDR3 region has 16 residues. Trimming removed 3 bases from V and 3 bases from J; junction bases left unmatched: 5. The germline CDR1 and CDR2 sequences are KGHSH and LQKENI. In nucleotides, the CDR3 is TGTGCCAGCTCACCGCCGAGGACAGGGGGCTACAATGAGCAGTTCTTC. Protein product: CASSPPRTGGYNEQFF.

This clonotype was seen at least ten times. The chain has TRBV11-2 and TRBJ1-4; D unclear. V was clipped by 1 base and J by 8 bases, with 8 bases between them. Germline CDR1 SGHAT, CDR2 FQNNGV. CDR3 size: 13 residues. Here the CDR3 DNA reads TGTGCCAGCAGCTTAGCACTCGACGAAAAACTGTTTTTT. It encodes CASSLALDEKLFF.

This clonotype has a handful of counts. CDR3 nucleotides: TGTGCCAGCAGTAAAGGGACGTTCTCCTACGAGCAGTACTTC. Translating gives CASSKGTFSYEQYF. The chain is built from TRBV5-6 and TRBJ2-7; D may correspond to TRBD1 or TRBD2 (5 bases each). Germline CDR1 SGHDT, CDR2 YYEEEE. This CDR3 is built from 14 residues. V lost 5 bases to trimming and J lost 0 bases, with 12 bases between them.

This clonotype has just a few counts. The gene calls are TRBV20-1 and TRBJ1-2; possibly TRBD1 for D (6 bases). The length of the CDR3 is 13 residues. Trimming removed 6 bases from V and 3 bases from J, with 14 bases in between. Looked up from germline, CDR1 is DFQATT and CDR2 is SNEGSKA (reference sequence). This chain's CDR3 is CSADPGGDYGYTF. CDR3 DNA: TGCAGTGCGGACCCGGGGGGCGACTATGGCTACACCTTC.

This clonotype has at least ten counts. This chain connects TRBV7-9 to TRBJ2-2; possibly TRBD1 or TRBD2 for D (5 bases each). The germline gives CDR1 SEHNR, CDR2 FQNEAQ (reference sequence). This CDR3 contains 15 residues. Between the trimmed V and J ends, which lost 1 base and 5 bases, there was a span of 11 bases. The CDR3 loop reads CASSLVPEGTGELFF. CDR3 nucleotide sequence: TGTGCCAGCAGCTTAGTACCCGAGGGGACCGGGGAGCTGTTTTTT.

At least ten counts were recorded for this clonotype. V is TRBV28 and J is TRBJ2-2, with 12 bases that match TRBD2. The V gene's germline CDR1 is MDHEN and CDR2 SYDVKM. The J segment lost 7 bases and the V segment lost 5 bases, leaving 8 bases of the junction unmatched. CDR3 length equals 16 residues. This chain's CDR3 is CASSETSGGRGGELFF. CDR3 nucleotides: TGTGCCAGCAGTGAGACTAGCGGGGGAAGGGGCGGGGAGCTGTTTTTT. Complete variable domain (other parts from reference TRBV28 and TRBJ2-2): DVKVTQSSRYLVKRTGEKVFLECVQDMDHENMFWYRQDPGLGLRLIYFSYDVKMKEKGDIPEGYSVSREKKERFSLILESASTNQTSMYLCASSETSGGRGGELFFGEGSRLTVL.

The rearrangement links TRBV6-2 or TRBV6-3 to TRBJ2-5, with 11 bases matching TRBD2. Trimming took 4 bases from V and 3 from J; bases not matched to a gene: 19. Germline V gene data show CDR1 as MNHEY and CDR2 as SVGEGT. CDR3 size: 20 residues. The CDR3 protein is CASSSSSPGLAAPGEETQYF. The CDR3, as DNA: TGTGCCAGCAGTTCATCCTCTCCGGGACTAGCGGCTCCGGGAGAAGAGACCCAGTACTTC.

This clonotype occurred many times. This sequence joins TRBV7-6 and TRBJ2-1, with a tentative D call TRBD1 (5 bases). Between the trimmed V and J ends, which lost 2 bases and 8 bases, there was a span of 19 bases. The CDR3 is 16 residues long. The germline V gene has CDR1 SGHVS and CDR2 FNYEAQ. In DNA, the CDR3 is TGTGCCAGCAGCTTATTTACAGGTGCTAGGACGGATGAGCAGTTCTTC. It translates to CASSLFTGARTDEQFF. The variable domain in full, completed from reference TRBV7-6 and TRBJ2-1, reads GAGVSQSPRYKVTKRGQDVALRCDPISGHVSLYWYRQALGQGPEFLTYFNYEAQQDKSGLPNDRFSAERPEGSISTLTIQRTEQRDSAMYRCASSLFTGARTDEQFFGPGTRLTVL.

This clonotype was recorded a few times. The CDR3 spells CSAQPLAGFQETQYF. CDR3 coding DNA: TGCAGCGCGCAACCTCTAGCGGGGTTTCAAGAGACCCAGTACTTC. The gene calls are TRBV29-1 and TRBJ2-5, with 9 bases aligning to TRBD2. The CDR3 runs to 15 residues. Germline-derived CDR1 and CDR2 are SQVTM and ANQGSEA. Trimming took 7 bases from V and 2 from J; bases not matched to a gene: 11.

The chain employs TRBV6-4 and TRBJ2-1; D might be TRBD1 or TRBD2, each matching 5 bases. The CDR3 has 14 amino acids. CDR1 is MRHNA, CDR2 SNTAGT, per germline. V was pared by 6 bases and J by 6 bases, with 15 bases between. The CDR3 sequence is CASSLGTDTNEQFF. The CDR3 DNA reads TGTGCCAGCAGCCTCGGGACCGACACCAATGAGCAGTTCTTC.

This clonotype has only a few counts. This sequence joins TRBV11-2 and TRBJ1-2; D remains unclear. Trimming removed 1 base from V and 4 bases from J, with 13 bases in between. Per the germline V gene, CDR1 is SGHAT and CDR2 is FQNNGV. This CDR3 spans 15 amino acids. CDR3 DNA: TGTGCCAGCAGCTTAGGCGTGGGTGACTCCTATGGCTACACCTTC. Protein product: CASSLGVGDSYGYTF.

This clonotype was found many times. The chain couples TRBV15 to TRBJ1-5; a weak D match, TRBD1 (6 bases). V was trimmed by 7 bases and J by 5 bases, leaving 18 bases between them. Germline V gene data show CDR1 as LNHNV and CDR2 as YYDKDF (reference sequence). The CDR3 runs to 15 residues. The CDR3 loop is CATNSLGTWDQPQHF. The CDR3, as DNA: TGTGCCACCAATTCCCTCGGGACATGGGATCAGCCCCAGCATTTT.

This clonotype came up many times. V gene TRBV7-9 combines with J gene TRBJ2-5, with D perhaps TRBD1 or TRBD2 (6 bases each). The CDR3 consists of 13 residues. Trimming took off 8 bases at V and 4 bases at J, with 14 bases between the two ends. Germline loops: CDR1 SEHNR, CDR2 FQNEAQ (reference sequence). This chain's CDR3 is CASAGGTGETQYF. CDR3 nucleotide sequence: TGTGCCAGCGCCGGGGGCACAGGAGAGACCCAGTACTTC.

Ten or more counts support this clonotype. The V call is TRBV6-1, the J call TRBJ1-1; tentative D call: TRBD1 (6 bases). Looked up from germline, CDR1 is MNHNS and CDR2 is SASEGT. The CDR3 extends over 13 amino acids. Deletions cut 7 bases from V and 1 base from J, with 10 bases between. The DNA of the CDR3 is TGTGCCAGCAACCCGACAGGGAACACTGAAGCTTTCTTT. As protein: CASNPTGNTEAFF.

Ten or more counts support this clonotype. The chain is built from TRBV12-3 or TRBV12-4 and TRBJ1-2; 9 bases fit TRBD1. With 1 base clipped from V and 10 bases from J, the junction kept 10 bases outside the gene matches. This CDR3 has 15 residues. The CDR3 coding sequence is TGTGCCAGCAGTTTAGAGGCGACAGGGGGTCGAGACTACACCTTC. Protein: CASSLEATGGRDYTF.

The V and J genes are TRBV19 and TRBJ2-1, with D hard to call. The CDR3 is 14 amino acids. V was pared by 1 base and J by 4 bases, with 8 bases between. Germline V gene data show CDR1 as LNHDA and CDR2 as SQIVND (reference sequence). CDR3 region: CASSIVGRYNEQFF. In DNA, the CDR3 is TGTGCCAGTAGTATAGTAGGCAGATACAATGAGCAGTTCTTC.

This clonotype was seen only a few times. The J gene is TRBJ2-3, the V gene TRBV9; the match to TRBD2 covers 7 bases. The J segment lost 0 bases and the V segment lost 0 bases, leaving 7 bases of the junction unmatched. The CDR3 has 17 residues. Looked up from germline, CDR1 is SGDLS and CDR2 is YYNGEE. In DNA form, the CDR3 reads TGTGCCAGCAGCGTAGTGTCGCGGGAGTGGAGCACAGATACGCAGTATTTT. Translating it yields CASSVVSREWSTDTQYF.

A word on this clonotype: A much larger clone is a single base away; this may be a read error. CDR3 region: CSAPKGLAGGPYEQYF. The CDR3 coding sequence is TGCAGTGCACCTAAGGGACTAGCGGGAGGGCCGTACGAGCAGTACTTC. The chain carries TRBV20-1 and TRBJ2-7; 16 positions agree with TRBD2. The CDR3 totals 16 residues. V gave up 6 bases and J gave up 4 bases; unmatched junction bases: 9. CDR1 DFQATT and CDR2 SNEGSKA come from the germline V gene (reference sequence).

This clonotype was seen ten or more times. The chain recombines TRBV6-1 with TRBJ1-1; 9 bases agree with TRBD1. V gave up 10 bases and J gave up 2 bases; unmatched junction bases: 8. The germline CDR1 and CDR2 sequences are MNHNS and SASEGT. There are 14 residues in the CDR3. The CDR3 is CATGQGFVNTEAFF. The CDR3 DNA reads TGTGCCACCGGACAGGGGTTCGTAAACACTGAAGCTTTCTTT.

This clonotype has a count of ten or more. J is TRBJ2-5 and V is TRBV7-3; the match to TRBD2 covers 7 bases. CDR1 is SGHTA and CDR2 is FQGTGA in the germline V gene. V trimming: 2 bases; J trimming: 5 bases; junction bases outside the gene matches: 5. The CDR3 contains 14 residues. This chain's CDR3 is CASSLAGAGETQYF. The CDR3 nucleotides read TGTGCCAGCAGCTTAGCGGGAGCTGGGGAGACCCAGTACTTC.

This chain connects TRBV20-1 to TRBJ2-1; 13 bases are a match to TRBD2. Germline trimming cut 5 bases from V and 7 bases from J; bases unmatched to any gene: 8. CDR1 DFQATT and CDR2 SNEGSKA come from the germline V gene (reference sequence). The CDR3 runs 15 residues. For the CDR3, the DNA is TGCAGTGCTGCCTCACTAGCGGGGGGGCCGAATGAGCAGTTCTTC. Encoded protein: CSAASLAGGPNEQFF.